These 4 T cell receptor beta chains were all obtained from the same sample, sequenced in a study of breast tumors, draining lymph nodes, adjacent tissues. TCRdb re-analysed the multiplex PCR reads in MiXCR, keeping a single row per CDR3 protein. This repertoire shows tens of thousands of distinct CDR3 sequences, under 25% found once; its top ten account for approximately 8.1%. Sequencing was carried out using breast tumor tissue. The origin of the receptors is a female donor with breast cancer. Some clones in this sample may be carry-over from other donors' samples.

The rearrangement joins TRBV6-5 to TRBJ1-4, with 10 bases identical to TRBD1. Per the germline V gene, CDR1 is MNHEY and CDR2 is SVGAGI. This CDR3 is 16 amino acids long. The trim removed 6 bases at V and 6 bases at J, leaving 10 bases unmatched. The CDR3 DNA reads TGTGCCAGCAGAATTAATCTCGGACAGGGGGATGAAAAACTGTTTTTT. It codes for CASRINLGQGDEKLFF.

This clonotype was observed many times. This rearrangement joins TRBV24-1 to TRBJ2-5; 8 nucleotides align to TRBD1. The CDR3 is 15 amino acids. Germline V gene sequence: CDR1 KGHDR, CDR2 SFDVKD. J gave up 5 bases and V 3 bases, and 7 bases lay outside the gene matches. CDR3 sequence: CATSDRTGWRETQYF. The CDR3 DNA reads TGTGCCACCAGTGATCGGACAGGGTGGAGGGAGACCCAGTACTTC.

This clonotype appeared a single time. Being one base from a much bigger clone, this may be a read error. V gene TRBV6-1 combines with J gene TRBJ1-6; D might be TRBD1 (5 bases). The CDR3 is 15 amino acids. In germline, CDR1 is MNHNS, CDR2 SASEGT. CDR3 sequence reads: CASGEAGVRNSPLHF. The CDR3 bases are TGTGCCAGCGGTGAAGCGGGGGTTCGTAATTCACCCCTCCACTTT.

This clonotype was observed many times. The chain couples TRBV30 to TRBJ1-6; the match to TRBD1 covers 8 bases. With 0 bases clipped from V and 9 bases from J, the junction kept 4 bases outside the gene matches. This CDR3 spans 14 amino acids. The germline V gene encodes CDR1 GTSNPN and CDR2 SVGIG (reference sequence). The CDR3 spells CAWSVMDRVSPLHF. CDR3 bases: TGTGCCTGGAGTGTAATGGACAGGGTTTCACCCCTCCACTTT.